This TCR beta chain is from a study of T cells in Graves' hyperthyroidism and ophthalmopathy. Looking at the study overall: Pretreatment peripheral blood was obtained at initial diagnosis. Notes on the study in general: Clonotypes that were expanded in thyroid above 0.001 mostly appeared in blood too.

Using RNA transcripts as the source, TCR beta CDR3 regions were amplified. Initially, a first-round RT-PCR of the TCR CDR3 employed the HTBI primer set. TCRdb reanalysed the multiplex PCR reads using MiXCR and keeps one entry per CDR3 protein. The sample gives 400,000 to 500,000 distinct CDR3 sequences, roughly 14% of which show up once; about 12% is in the top ten. The germline gives CDR1 KGHSH, CDR2 LQKENI. CDR3 length: 17 amino acids. V lost 3 bases and J 6 bases, leaving 21 bases between the germline ends. The table lists this clonotype with a few counts. What it recognizes is unknown. Together with thyroid ultrasound, orbital computed tomography, serum thyroxine and TRAb, clinical symptoms were used for diagnoses.

The V gene is TRBV18, the J gene TRBJ1-5; maybe TRBD1 (5 bases). What was sequenced was blood. This sequence was found in a man between 18 and 29 years old with Graves' ophthalmopathy. CDR3 loop: CASSPGLSQGLFQPQHF. DNA of the CDR3: TGTGCCAGCTCACCTGGCCTCTCTCAGGGTTTGTTTCAGCCCCAGCATTTT.